The TCR beta chain described here comes from a study of radiotherapy plus CTLA-4 blockade in lung cancer. The wider study: Among all patients, roughly 19% showed objective responses, while roughly 30% had disease control.

Sequencing used immunoSEQ multiplex PCR; TCRdb keeps in-frame clones, though not all of them. The sample lists about 120,000 clones, 78% occurring once. With respect to this clone: The antigen is undetermined.

Germline-derived CDR1 and CDR2 are SGHTA and FQGNSA. This CDR3 has 15 amino acids. Between the trimmed V and J ends, which lost 2 bases and 6 bases, there was a span of 14 bases. Each patient with chemo-refractory metastatic non-small-cell lung cancer was treated with focal radiation plus CTLA-4 blockade using ipilimumab. Study results and caveats: Clones derived from tumor TCRs expanded in blood after radiotherapy plus ipilimumab. Together with interferon-beta, which increased in serum after radiation, early dynamic changes in blood T cell clones were reportedly the best predictors of response.

The rearrangement uses TRBV7-2 and TRBJ1-5, with D possibly matching TRBD1 (6 bases). This clonotype was obtained from a human donor with non-small cell lung cancer who had a partial response to radiotherapy plus ipilimumab. The sample here was peripheral blood, taken from a patient treated with radiotherapy plus ipilimumab. For the CDR3, the DNA is TGTGCCAGCAGCTTAAGTCACAGGGAGAGTCAGCCCCAGCATTTT. Translating gives CASSLSHRESQPQHF.